Included here is one TCR beta chain sequence, with context. The junction and the germline gene differ at one end; a read error may be behind it. The data were obtained in a study of molecular identifiers for immune sequencing clone quantification. Sorting recovered naive CD8 T cells on a CD8+CD4-CCR7+CD45RA+ profile. Germline-derived CDR1 and CDR2 are SGDLS and YYNGEE. CDR3 length: 16 residues. Via MiXCR, TCRdb re-called the PCR reads, giving one row per CDR3 protein. The data contain around 54,000 distinct CDR3 sequences, about 25% of them singletons. The TCR sequence derives from a human donor in good health. Some libraries in this study had Jurkat cell RNA spiked in. The rearrangement links TRBV9 to TRBJ2-2; 11 bases fit TRBD2. Sequenced input: naive CD8+ T cells from blood, with Jurkat cell RNA spiked in. Subset described: FACS-sorted CD8+CD4-CCR7+CD45RA+ naive T cells. CDR3 protein: CASSEGLAVNAGGLFF. The CDR3 nucleotides read TGTGCCAGCAGCGAGGGACTAGCGGTGAACGCCGGGGGGCTGTTTTTT.